The TCR beta chain described here comes from a study of blood T cell repertoires in COVID-19. Study at large: Specimens from acute and convalescent COVID-19 originated in the United States, Italy and Spain. T cells, B-cell-depleted T cells, or PBMCs supplied cDNA or gDNA.

Methods used by the authors: Reference gene primer amplification gave nucleated cell count estimates. The table came from immunoSEQ multiplex PCR; TCRdb's copy has only in-frame clones and leaves some out. V, J and clone size were drawn from that table, and D and trimming were deduced from the DNA. Among hundreds of thousands of clones, around 87% were seen once, and the ten largest hold approximately 1.4%. Looked up from germline, CDR1 is MRHNA and CDR2 is SNTAGT. CDR3 length: 16 amino acids. V lost 7 bases to trimming and J lost 0 bases; unmatched junction nucleotides: 9. The specimen sequenced was peripheral blood. This receptor was taken from a woman in her thirties or forties who had recovered from COVID-19. V is TRBV6-4 and J is TRBJ2-3, with 8 bases fitting TRBD2. The CDR3 coding sequence is TGTGCCAGCACACGATTAGCGGGGCCTAGCACAGATACGCAGTATTTT. It specifies CASTRLAGPSTDTQYF.